Listed below are T cell receptor beta chains from one sample, sequenced in a study of radiotherapy plus CTLA-4 blockade in lung cancer. Profiling relied on immunoSEQ multiplex PCR, and the TCRdb table lists in-frame clones only, not all of them. This repertoire shows more than 90,000 clones, about four fifths found once; its top ten account for approximately 4.7%. The sequencing used peripheral blood, collected from a patient treated with radiotherapy plus ipilimumab. The receptors come from a human donor with non-small cell lung cancer who had a partial response to radiotherapy plus ipilimumab. CDR3s include the opening cysteine and the closing phenylalanine or tryptophan. Fields, in order: D gene, V gene, clone size, J gene, CDR3 protein, CDR3 DNA. The D gene is left open where the match is weak. Size tells how often a clone was seen (once, few, many) or the class of an expanded clone, and some rows leave it out.

d_gene: .; v_gene: TRBV7-2; abundance: .; j_gene: TRBJ1-5; CDR3aa: CASSLAGTGNQPQHF; CDR3nt: TGTGCCAGCAGCTTAGCGGGAACAGGGAATCAGCCCCAGCATTTT
d_gene: .; v_gene: TRBV5-4; abundance: .; j_gene: TRBJ2-5; CDR3aa: CASSLGRGETQYF; CDR3nt: TGTGCCAGCAGCCTCGGGCGGGGAGAGACCCAGTACTTC
d_gene: TRBD1; v_gene: TRBV6-5; abundance: .; j_gene: TRBJ2-2; CDR3aa: CASSFLQRQGTGELFF; CDR3nt: TGTGCCAGCAGTTTCCTACAGCGACAGGGTACCGGGGAGCTGTTTTTT
d_gene: TRBD1; v_gene: TRBV30; abundance: .; j_gene: TRBJ1-2; CDR3aa: CAWSITGGNGYTF; CDR3nt: TGTGCCTGGAGTATAACAGGGGGCAACGGCTACACCTTC
d_gene: .; v_gene: TRBV7-9; abundance: once; j_gene: TRBJ2-7; CDR3aa: CAILGAYEQYF; CDR3nt: TGTGCCATCCTCGGGGCCTACGAGCAGTACTTC
d_gene: .; v_gene: TRBV19; abundance: .; j_gene: TRBJ1-2; CDR3aa: CASSMPGNYGYTF; CDR3nt: TGTGCCAGTAGTATGCCAGGGAACTATGGCTACACCTTC
d_gene: TRBD1; v_gene: TRBV4-1; abundance: few; j_gene: TRBJ1-5; CDR3aa: CAISQGLGQPQHF; CDR3nt: TGCGCCATTTCACAGGGGTTGGGTCAGCCCCAGCATTTT
d_gene: .; v_gene: TRBV28; abundance: .; j_gene: TRBJ1-5; CDR3aa: CASSPRALNQPQHF; CDR3nt: TGTGCCAGCAGTCCCCGAGCCCTCAATCAGCCCCAGCATTTT
d_gene: TRBD2; v_gene: TRBV5-6; abundance: .; j_gene: TRBJ2-2; CDR3aa: CASSHSGTNTGELFF; CDR3nt: TGTGCCAGCAGCCATAGCGGGACGAACACCGGGGAGCTGTTTTTT
d_gene: TRBD1; v_gene: TRBV12-5; abundance: .; j_gene: TRBJ1-1; CDR3aa: CASGLSPDRGNTEAFF; CDR3nt: TGTGCTAGTGGTTTGTCTCCCGACAGGGGAAACACTGAAGCTTTCTTT
d_gene: .; v_gene: TRBV28; abundance: .; j_gene: TRBJ1-1; CDR3aa: CASHKWEGSTEAFF; CDR3nt: TGTGCCAGCCATAAATGGGAGGGTTCCACTGAAGCTTTCTTT
d_gene: .; v_gene: TRBV30; abundance: few; j_gene: TRBJ2-3; CDR3aa: CAWKPLSSGGTQYF; CDR3nt: TGTGCCTGGAAGCCCCTGAGTAGCGGCGGTACGCAGTATTTT
d_gene: TRBD2; v_gene: TRBV5-5; abundance: .; j_gene: TRBJ2-5; CDR3aa: CASSPDPLTSGRVGETQYF; CDR3nt: TGTGCCAGCAGCCCTGACCCTCTTACTAGCGGGAGGGTAGGGGAGACCCAGTACTTC
d_gene: TRBD1; v_gene: TRBV10-2; abundance: .; j_gene: TRBJ1-1; CDR3aa: CASSPGQLGATEAFF; CDR3nt: TGCGCCAGCAGTCCGGGACAGCTTGGCGCCACTGAAGCTTTCTTT
d_gene: .; v_gene: TRBV5-3; abundance: .; j_gene: TRBJ2-3; CDR3aa: CARSLGRGVTDTQYF; CDR3nt: TGTGCCAGAAGCTTGGGCAGGGGGGTGACAGATACGCAGTATTTT
d_gene: TRBD1; v_gene: TRBV7-2; abundance: .; j_gene: TRBJ1-4; CDR3aa: CASSSTTGKGEKLFF; CDR3nt: TGTGCCAGCAGCTCGACGACAGGGAAAGGAGAAAAACTGTTTTTT
d_gene: TRBD1; v_gene: TRBV5-5; abundance: .; j_gene: TRBJ2-7; CDR3aa: CASSIPGQGAYEQYF; CDR3nt: TGTGCCAGCAGCATCCCGGGACAGGGGGCCTACGAGCAGTACTTC
d_gene: TRBD1; v_gene: TRBV28; abundance: .; j_gene: TRBJ1-2; CDR3aa: CASSPRTGSSYGYTF; CDR3nt: TGTGCCAGCAGTCCACGGACAGGTTCTAGCTATGGCTACACCTTC
d_gene: .; v_gene: TRBV6-5; abundance: once; j_gene: TRBJ2-3; CDR3aa: CASRGPGTDTQYF; CDR3nt: TGTGCCAGCAGGGGCCCGGGCACAGATACGCAGTATTTT
d_gene: .; v_gene: TRBV10-3; abundance: .; j_gene: TRBJ2-3; CDR3aa: CAISESPDTDTQYF; CDR3nt: TGTGCCATCAGTGAGTCGCCAGACACAGATACGCAGTATTTT
d_gene: .; v_gene: TRBV27; abundance: .; j_gene: TRBJ2-2; CDR3aa: CASSLDRNTGELFF; CDR3nt: TGTGCCAGCAGTTTGGACAGGAACACCGGGGAGCTGTTTTTT
d_gene: .; v_gene: TRBV6-1; abundance: .; j_gene: TRBJ2-2; CDR3aa: CASSEVLNTGELFF; CDR3nt: TGTGCCAGCAGTGAAGTACTGAACACCGGGGAGCTGTTTTTT
d_gene: TRBD1; v_gene: TRBV11-2; abundance: .; j_gene: TRBJ1-1; CDR3aa: CASSSDRGTEAFF; CDR3nt: TGTGCCAGCAGCTCCGACAGGGGTACTGAAGCTTTCTTT
d_gene: TRBD1; v_gene: TRBV5-1; abundance: .; j_gene: TRBJ1-1; CDR3aa: CASSLDGRGEGAFF; CDR3nt: TGCGCCAGCAGCTTGGATGGCAGGGGGGAAGGAGCTTTCTTT
d_gene: .; v_gene: TRBV19; abundance: .; j_gene: TRBJ2-6; CDR3aa: CASSSTGGANVLTF; CDR3nt: TGTGCCAGTAGTTCCACGGGGGGGGCCAACGTCCTGACTTTC
d_gene: TRBD2; v_gene: TRBV6-1; abundance: .; j_gene: TRBJ2-7; CDR3aa: CASSYALAESYEQYF; CDR3nt: TGTGCCAGCAGCTACGCTCTAGCGGAGTCCTACGAGCAGTACTTC
d_gene: .; v_gene: TRBV7-2; abundance: .; j_gene: TRBJ1-5; CDR3aa: CASSLESLSNQPQHF; CDR3nt: TGTGCCAGCAGCTTAGAATCCCTAAGCAATCAGCCCCAGCATTTT
d_gene: TRBD2; v_gene: TRBV11-3; abundance: .; j_gene: TRBJ2-3; CDR3aa: CASSLGRGRIDTQYF; CDR3nt: TGTGCCAGCAGCTTAGGGCGCGGGAGGATCGATACGCAGTATTTT
d_gene: .; v_gene: TRBV27; abundance: .; j_gene: TRBJ2-4; CDR3aa: CASSPLTALAKNIQYF; CDR3nt: TGTGCCAGCAGTCCCCTGACAGCTCTAGCCAAAAACATTCAGTACTTC
d_gene: TRBD2; v_gene: TRBV2; abundance: .; j_gene: TRBJ2-1; CDR3aa: CASSDLTGTSRNEQFF; CDR3nt: TGTGCCAGCAGTGATTTGACCGGGACTAGTCGTAATGAGCAGTTCTTC
d_gene: .; v_gene: TRBV11-1; abundance: .; j_gene: TRBJ2-2; CDR3aa: CASRRAGSAGELFF; CDR3nt: TGTGCCAGCAGGCGGGCGGGATCGGCCGGGGAGCTGTTTTTT
d_gene: .; v_gene: TRBV19; abundance: once; j_gene: TRBJ2-7; CDR3aa: CASSTRDNYEQYF; CDR3nt: TGTGCCAGTAGTACCAGGGACAACTACGAGCAGTACTTC
d_gene: .; v_gene: TRBV6-5; abundance: .; j_gene: TRBJ1-3; CDR3aa: CASSYSLTSSGNTIYF; CDR3nt: TGTGCCAGCAGTTACTCCTTGACAAGCTCTGGAAACACCATATATTTT
d_gene: TRBD2; v_gene: TRBV29-1; abundance: .; j_gene: TRBJ2-3; CDR3aa: CSVVPGTSGFTDTQYF; CDR3nt: TGCAGCGTTGTCCCAGGGACTAGCGGATTCACAGATACGCAGTATTTT
d_gene: TRBD1; v_gene: TRBV6-1; abundance: .; j_gene: TRBJ2-1; CDR3aa: CASSEQGVNEQFF; CDR3nt: TGTGCCAGCAGTGAACAGGGGGTCAATGAGCAGTTCTTC
d_gene: TRBD2; v_gene: TRBV4-2; abundance: .; j_gene: TRBJ2-7; CDR3aa: CASSQLLAGGPYEQYF; CDR3nt: TGTGCCAGCAGCCAGCTCCTAGCGGGAGGGCCCTACGAGCAGTACTTC
d_gene: .; v_gene: TRBV7-8; abundance: few; j_gene: TRBJ1-5; CDR3aa: CASSLAIRGAGNQPQHF; CDR3nt: TGTGCCAGCAGCTTAGCAATACGGGGGGCTGGCAATCAGCCCCAGCATTTT
d_gene: TRBD1; v_gene: TRBV5-6; abundance: .; j_gene: TRBJ2-3; CDR3aa: CASSAGTGTDTQYF; CDR3nt: TGTGCCAGCAGCGCCGGGACAGGGACAGATACGCAGTATTTT
d_gene: .; v_gene: TRBV4-3; abundance: few; j_gene: TRBJ1-4; CDR3aa: CASSQDSQYNEKLFF; CDR3nt: TGCGCCAGCAGCCAAGATTCCCAGTATAATGAAAAACTGTTTTTT
d_gene: .; v_gene: TRBV30; abundance: .; j_gene: TRBJ2-1; CDR3aa: CAWIPGSGHSGEQFF; CDR3nt: TGTGCCTGGATCCCCGGGAGCGGGCATAGCGGTGAGCAGTTCTTC
d_gene: TRBD1; v_gene: TRBV5-8; abundance: .; j_gene: TRBJ2-3; CDR3aa: CASSATGTGDLDTQYF; CDR3nt: TGTGCCAGCAGCGCTACCGGGACAGGGGATTTAGATACGCAGTATTTT
d_gene: TRBD2; v_gene: TRBV11-3; abundance: .; j_gene: TRBJ2-1; CDR3aa: CASSGSGSWNEQFF; CDR3nt: TGTGCCAGCAGCGGTAGCGGGAGCTGGAATGAGCAGTTCTTC
d_gene: .; v_gene: TRBV18; abundance: few; j_gene: TRBJ1-6; CDR3aa: CASSPWPENSPLHF; CDR3nt: TGTGCCAGCTCACCATGGCCAGAAAATTCACCCCTCCACTTT
d_gene: .; v_gene: TRBV6-5; abundance: many; j_gene: TRBJ1-1; CDR3aa: CATSAGGASEAFF; CDR3nt: TGTGCCACGTCGGCGGGGGGTGCGTCTGAAGCTTTCTTT
d_gene: TRBD2; v_gene: TRBV10-3; abundance: .; j_gene: TRBJ2-1; CDR3aa: CAIRGTSGITEQFF; CDR3nt: TGTGCCATCAGGGGGACTAGCGGGATAACTGAGCAGTTCTTC
d_gene: .; v_gene: TRBV18; abundance: once; j_gene: TRBJ2-3; CDR3aa: CASSPGAGTDTQYF; CDR3nt: TGTGCCAGCTCACCAGGGGCAGGCACAGATACGCAGTATTTT
d_gene: TRBD1; v_gene: TRBV2; abundance: .; j_gene: TRBJ1-1; CDR3aa: CASSLRDRGRTEAFF; CDR3nt: TGTGCCAGCAGTCTCCGGGACAGGGGGCGAACTGAAGCTTTCTTT
d_gene: TRBD1; v_gene: TRBV6-6; abundance: .; j_gene: TRBJ2-5; CDR3aa: CASSKNKGQKETQYF; CDR3nt: TGTGCCAGCAGCAAGAATAAGGGACAGAAAGAGACCCAGTACTTC
d_gene: TRBD1; v_gene: TRBV28; abundance: .; j_gene: TRBJ1-4; CDR3aa: CASRGTGRPMFEKLFF; CDR3nt: TGTGCCAGCAGGGGGACAGGGCGTCCGATGTTCGAAAAACTGTTTTTT
d_gene: .; v_gene: TRBV28; abundance: .; j_gene: TRBJ1-1; CDR3aa: CASSPPRPGNMNTEAFF; CDR3nt: TGTGCCAGCAGCCCACCCCGTCCAGGGAACATGAACACTGAAGCTTTCTTT
d_gene: TRBD1; v_gene: TRBV30; abundance: .; j_gene: TRBJ2-5; CDR3aa: CAWSRTDPWTGQETQYF; CDR3nt: TGTGCCTGGAGTAGAACAGACCCTTGGACAGGCCAAGAGACCCAGTACTTC
d_gene: TRBD2; v_gene: TRBV5-4; abundance: .; j_gene: TRBJ2-3; CDR3aa: CASSSGLAEGGTDTQYF; CDR3nt: TGTGCCAGCAGCTCGGGACTAGCGGAAGGAGGCACAGATACGCAGTATTTT
d_gene: .; v_gene: TRBV14; abundance: once; j_gene: TRBJ2-3; CDR3aa: CASSQGAGVGSSDTQYF; CDR3nt: TGTGCCAGCAGCCAAGGAGCAGGGGTTGGTTCGTCAGATACGCAGTATTTT
d_gene: TRBD2; v_gene: TRBV5-1; abundance: few; j_gene: TRBJ2-1; CDR3aa: CASSLPPSGYNEQFF; CDR3nt: TGCGCCAGCAGCTTGCCTCCTAGCGGATACAATGAGCAGTTCTTC
d_gene: .; v_gene: TRBV6-5; abundance: .; j_gene: TRBJ2-5; CDR3aa: CASSYFSGQETQYF; CDR3nt: TGTGCCAGCAGTTACTTTTCAGGGCAAGAGACCCAGTACTTC
d_gene: .; v_gene: TRBV13; abundance: .; j_gene: TRBJ2-7; CDR3aa: CASSLSPGGIIYEQYF; CDR3nt: TGTGCCAGCAGCCTATCCCCAGGCGGGATTATTTACGAGCAGTACTTC
d_gene: .; v_gene: TRBV9; abundance: .; j_gene: TRBJ1-3; CDR3aa: CASSTQGRISGNTIYF; CDR3nt: TGTGCCAGCAGCACCCAAGGGAGGATCTCTGGAAACACCATATATTTT